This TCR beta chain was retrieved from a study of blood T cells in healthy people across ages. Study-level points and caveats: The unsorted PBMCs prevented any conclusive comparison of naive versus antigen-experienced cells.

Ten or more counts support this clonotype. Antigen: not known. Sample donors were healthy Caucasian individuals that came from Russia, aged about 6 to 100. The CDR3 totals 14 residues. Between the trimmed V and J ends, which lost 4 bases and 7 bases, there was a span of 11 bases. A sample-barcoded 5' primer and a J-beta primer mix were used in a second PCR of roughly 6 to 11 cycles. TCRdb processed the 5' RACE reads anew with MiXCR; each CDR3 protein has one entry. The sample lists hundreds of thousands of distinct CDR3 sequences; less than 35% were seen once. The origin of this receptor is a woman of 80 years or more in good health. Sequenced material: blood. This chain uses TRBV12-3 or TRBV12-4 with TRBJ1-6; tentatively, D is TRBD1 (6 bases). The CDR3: CASSWGQGNSPLHF. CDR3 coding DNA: TGTGCCAGCAGTTGGGGACAAGGGAATTCACCCCTCCACTTT.